A selection of T cell receptor beta chains follows, all from one sample in a study of yellow fever vaccine responses in identical twins. MiXCR, applied by TCRdb to the RT-PCR reads, yields one record per CDR3 protein. The sample has a few thousand distinct CDR3 sequences, roughly four fifths seen once. The starting material was T cells from blood (PBMCs), unsorted or a sorted subset (not recorded which), obtained before or after yellow fever vaccination (not recorded which). The receptors originated from a woman under 30 who received the yellow fever vaccine. Each CDR3 is given with its conserved first and last residue. The D gene is left open where the match is weak. Only some rows state a clone size, as once, few, many or a class for expanded clones.

j_call: TRBJ2-7
d_call: .
clone_size: once
v_call: TRBV12-3/TRBV12-4
cdr3_aa: CASSLATTGSYEQYF
cdr3_nt: TGTGCCAGCAGTTTGGCAACCACAGGTTCCTACGAGCAGTACTTC

j_call: TRBJ2-7
d_call: TRBD1
clone_size: .
v_call: TRBV29-1
cdr3_aa: CSVDTRDRGLDF
cdr3_nt: TGCAGCGTTGATACACGGGACAGGGGGCTAGACTTC

j_call: TRBJ2-1
d_call: .
clone_size: .
v_call: TRBV9
cdr3_aa: CASSVMAGEAEQFF
cdr3_nt: TGTGCCAGCAGCGTAATGGCAGGGGAGGCTGAGCAGTTCTTC

j_call: TRBJ1-5
d_call: .
clone_size: .
v_call: TRBV12-3/TRBV12-4
cdr3_aa: CASSRRDGYSNQPQHF
cdr3_nt: TGTGCCAGCAGCAGACGGGACGGATATAGCAATCAGCCCCAGCATTTT

j_call: TRBJ2-3
d_call: .
clone_size: once
v_call: TRBV7-3
cdr3_aa: CASSLKLERADTQYF
cdr3_nt: TGTGCCAGCAGCTTAAAACTAGAGAGGGCAGATACGCAGTATTTT

j_call: TRBJ2-7
d_call: TRBD2
clone_size: .
v_call: TRBV29-1
cdr3_aa: CSVTGTSGIEQYF
cdr3_nt: TGCAGCGTAACTGGGACTAGCGGGATCGAGCAGTACTTC

j_call: TRBJ2-1
d_call: TRBD2
clone_size: .
v_call: TRBV11-1
cdr3_aa: CASSDQGLAGYNEQFF
cdr3_nt: TGTGCCAGCAGCGACCAGGGACTAGCGGGGTACAATGAGCAGTTCTTC

j_call: TRBJ2-7
d_call: .
clone_size: .
v_call: TRBV7-9
cdr3_aa: CASSPDRDEQYF
cdr3_nt: TGTGCCAGCAGTCCAGATCGTGACGAGCAGTACTTC

j_call: TRBJ2-1
d_call: TRBD2
clone_size: once
v_call: TRBV20-1
cdr3_aa: CSARERGAHNEQFF
cdr3_nt: TGCAGTGCTCGGGAGCGGGGGGCCCACAATGAGCAGTTCTTC

j_call: TRBJ2-7
d_call: .
clone_size: .
v_call: TRBV2
cdr3_aa: CASSDSGNYEQYF
cdr3_nt: TGTGCCAGCAGTGATTCGGGTAACTACGAGCAGTACTTC

j_call: TRBJ2-7
d_call: TRBD1
clone_size: .
v_call: TRBV9
cdr3_aa: CASSVGRTGPYEQYF
cdr3_nt: TGTGCCAGCAGCGTAGGAAGGACAGGGCCCTACGAGCAGTACTTC

j_call: TRBJ2-1
d_call: .
clone_size: .
v_call: TRBV9
cdr3_aa: CASSVEQGYNEQFF
cdr3_nt: TGTGCCAGCAGCGTAGAGCAGGGGTACAATGAGCAGTTCTTC

j_call: TRBJ2-5
d_call: .
clone_size: .
v_call: TRBV11-2
cdr3_aa: CASSLLTGYQQTQYF
cdr3_nt: TGTGCCAGCAGCTTACTGACAGGCTATCAGCAGACCCAGTACTTC

j_call: TRBJ2-5
d_call: .
clone_size: .
v_call: TRBV29-1
cdr3_aa: CSVEAGDAYQETQYF
cdr3_nt: TGCAGCGTTGAAGCCGGCGATGCGTACCAAGAGACCCAGTACTTC

j_call: TRBJ1-3
d_call: .
clone_size: once
v_call: TRBV12-3/TRBV12-4
cdr3_aa: CASSTLRATSGNTIYF
cdr3_nt: TGTGCCAGCAGCACCCTCCGGGCTACCTCTGGAAACACCATATATTTT

j_call: TRBJ2-1
d_call: TRBD2
clone_size: .
v_call: TRBV2
cdr3_aa: CASSETSGGRNEQFF
cdr3_nt: TGTGCCAGCAGTGAAACTAGCGGGGGTAGGAATGAGCAGTTCTTC

j_call: TRBJ1-1
d_call: .
clone_size: few
v_call: TRBV29-1
cdr3_aa: CSVDPSNTEAFF
cdr3_nt: TGCAGCGTTGACCCTTCCAACACTGAAGCTTTCTTT

j_call: TRBJ1-2
d_call: .
clone_size: few
v_call: TRBV4-3
cdr3_aa: CASSQDVTRAYGYTF
cdr3_nt: TGCGCCAGCAGCCAAGACGTAACCAGGGCCTATGGCTACACCTTC

j_call: TRBJ2-5
d_call: .
clone_size: .
v_call: TRBV29-1
cdr3_aa: CSAYHPAPVQETQYF
cdr3_nt: TGCAGCGCCTACCACCCGGCACCCGTGCAAGAGACCCAGTACTTC

j_call: TRBJ1-2
d_call: TRBD1
clone_size: .
v_call: TRBV4-1
cdr3_aa: CASSQVTGANYGYTF
cdr3_nt: TGCGCCAGCAGCCAAGTGACAGGGGCTAACTATGGCTACACCTTC

j_call: TRBJ2-5
d_call: TRBD1
clone_size: once
v_call: TRBV23-1
cdr3_aa: CASSRTTGAETQYF
cdr3_nt: TGCGCCAGCAGTCGTACAACAGGGGCGGAGACCCAGTACTTC

j_call: TRBJ2-7
d_call: .
clone_size: few
v_call: TRBV11-1
cdr3_aa: CASGRDNEQYF
cdr3_nt: TGTGCCAGCGGGCGAGATAACGAGCAGTACTTC

j_call: TRBJ2-5
d_call: .
clone_size: once
v_call: TRBV20-1
cdr3_aa: CSAKITGPSGETQYF
cdr3_nt: TGCAGTGCTAAAATAACAGGACCATCAGGAGAGACCCAGTACTTC

j_call: TRBJ2-7
d_call: .
clone_size: .
v_call: TRBV13
cdr3_aa: CASQSAEVYEQYF
cdr3_nt: TGTGCCAGCCAAAGTGCCGAGGTCTACGAGCAGTACTTC

j_call: TRBJ2-1
d_call: TRBD1
clone_size: .
v_call: TRBV19
cdr3_aa: CASRTGQKAGEQFF
cdr3_nt: TGTGCCAGCCGAACGGGACAGAAAGCAGGTGAGCAGTTCTTC

j_call: TRBJ2-5
d_call: .
clone_size: .
v_call: TRBV5-8
cdr3_aa: CASSFGETQYF
cdr3_nt: TGTGCCAGCAGCTTCGGAGAGACCCAGTACTTC

j_call: TRBJ2-1
d_call: .
clone_size: .
v_call: TRBV5-5
cdr3_aa: CASSLWSSGAEQFF
cdr3_nt: TGTGCCAGCAGCCTTTGGTCTTCTGGGGCTGAGCAGTTCTTC

j_call: TRBJ2-5
d_call: .
clone_size: .
v_call: TRBV2
cdr3_aa: CASSEDQSETQYF
cdr3_nt: TGTGCCAGCAGTGAGGACCAAAGCGAGACCCAGTACTTC

j_call: TRBJ2-3
d_call: .
clone_size: .
v_call: TRBV5-6
cdr3_aa: CASSRLKAELTQYF
cdr3_nt: TGTGCCAGCAGCCGCCTGAAGGCGGAACTAACGCAGTATTTT

j_call: TRBJ2-1
d_call: .
clone_size: .
v_call: TRBV29-1
cdr3_aa: CSVAIGGNEQFF
cdr3_nt: TGCAGCGTAGCTATTGGGGGCAATGAGCAGTTCTTC

j_call: TRBJ2-2
d_call: .
clone_size: .
v_call: TRBV4-2
cdr3_aa: CASSPRREPGELFF
cdr3_nt: TGTGCCAGCAGCCCTCGGAGGGAACCCGGGGAGCTGTTTTTT